This T cell receptor beta chain is drawn from a study of OX40 agonist ivuxolimab in advanced cancers. The method was immunoSEQ multiplex PCR; TCRdb's version includes in-frame clones alone and lacks a portion of them. This sample carries about 48,000 clones, 80% to 90% of them seen once, and the ten largest clones take roughly a tenth. CDR1 and CDR2 (germline): MNHNS, SASEGT. Trimming removed 0 bases from V and 1 base from J, with 9 bases in between. The CDR3 spans 15 residues. The chain is built from TRBV6-1 and TRBJ2-5; D is unclear. This receptor was taken from an adult with an advanced solid tumor such as melanoma, head and neck, liver or kidney cancer. Material: CD4+ or CD8+ T cells sorted from blood, obtained in a trial of the OX40 agonist ivuxolimab. The CDR3 DNA reads TGTGCCAGCAGTGAAGCTTCGGGCTTCCAAGAGACCCAGTACTTC. This sequence encodes CASSEASGFQETQYF.